This T cell receptor (beta chain) was captured by sequencing in a study of CD8+ T cells in alopecia areata. CDR1 is SGHTS, CDR2 YDEGEE, per germline. With 0 bases removed from V and 3 bases from J, the gap between germline ends came to 12 bases. The CDR3 totals 15 residues. In each case, RNA was isolated and then reverse transcribed into cDNA as the sequencing template. Using immunoSEQ multiplex PCR, the repertoire was profiled, and TCRdb retains in-frame clones only, with some absent. The sample consists of 110,000 or so clones, roughly 58% of them appearing once. The sample's treatment: oral pan-JAK inhibitor, 5-10 mg twice daily. CD4+ and CD8+ T cells were sorted from PBMCs stained for CD3, CD4 and CD8. In the case of this clone: Its antigen is undetermined.

Whole-study results and caveats: Affected scalp, especially in alopecia totalis/universalis, had a higher clonality than normal scalp did. Among the top 100, expanded CD8+ clones were significantly decreased by tofacitinib, as was scalp clonality.

The V call is TRBV5-8, the J call TRBJ1-1; tentatively, D is TRBD1 (6 bases). The sample consisted of CD8+ T cells sorted from blood, taken at week 4, from a patient treated with tofacitinib. The origin of this receptor is a human donor with alopecia areata. Here the CDR3 reads CASSLGRHRDTEAFF. The CDR3 nucleotides are TGTGCCAGCAGCTTGGGTCGCCACAGGGACACTGAAGCTTTCTTT.